Listed below are T cell receptor beta chains from one sample, sequenced in a study of T cell responses to AZD1222 COVID-19 vaccine. The data were produced by immunoSEQ multiplex PCR, yet TCRdb's version contains in-frame clones alone and is incomplete. The table records tens of thousands of clones, around 88% of them present only once. Sequences were derived from peripheral blood, sampled on day 0 of AZD1222 vaccination. The receptors originated from an adult in good health. Both conserved end residues are part of each CDR3. The D gene is left open where the match is weak. The size entry is marked missing in some rows and otherwise reads once, few, many or a size class.

v_call: TRBV28
j_call: TRBJ1-5
d_call: NA
clone_size: NA
cdr3_nt: TGTGCCAGCACTCCTATTCGAGGACAGCCCCAGCATTTT
cdr3_aa: CASTPIRGQPQHF

v_call: TRBV28
j_call: TRBJ2-3
d_call: NA
clone_size: NA
cdr3_nt: TGTGCCAGCAGTTCCACGGATACGCAGTATTTT
cdr3_aa: CASSSTDTQYF

v_call: TRBV24-1
j_call: TRBJ2-3
d_call: TRBD2
clone_size: NA
cdr3_nt: TGTGCCGTGGGACTAGCGGGTGATACGCAGTATTTT
cdr3_aa: CAVGLAGDTQYF

v_call: TRBV28
j_call: TRBJ1-5
d_call: NA
clone_size: NA
cdr3_nt: TGTGCCAGCAGTTTATTAGGGGCGCATCAGCCCCAGCATTTT
cdr3_aa: CASSLLGAHQPQHF

v_call: TRBV4-1
j_call: TRBJ2-3
d_call: TRBD2
clone_size: NA
cdr3_nt: TGCGCCAGCAGCCAAGGAGCGGGGGGAGCGACAGATACGCAGTATTTT
cdr3_aa: CASSQGAGGATDTQYF

v_call: TRBV6-6
j_call: TRBJ1-6
d_call: NA
clone_size: NA
cdr3_nt: TGTGCCAGCAGGGGAGGACGGACGGGAAATTCACCCCTCCACTTT
cdr3_aa: CASRGGRTGNSPLHF

v_call: TRBV4-1
j_call: TRBJ1-2
d_call: NA
clone_size: NA
cdr3_nt: TGCGCCAGCAGCCAAGAGAACTATGGCTACACCTTC
cdr3_aa: CASSQENYGYTF

v_call: TRBV29-1
j_call: TRBJ1-1
d_call: TRBD1
clone_size: NA
cdr3_nt: TGCAGCGTCGGGGGACAGGGGAACACTGAAGCTTTCTTT
cdr3_aa: CSVGGQGNTEAFF

v_call: TRBV24-1
j_call: TRBJ1-2
d_call: NA
clone_size: few
cdr3_nt: TGTGCCACCAGTGATCCGACCTATATCTATGGCTACACCTTC
cdr3_aa: CATSDPTYIYGYTF

v_call: TRBV4-2
j_call: TRBJ1-4
d_call: TRBD1
clone_size: once
cdr3_nt: TGTGCCAGCAGCCAAGAGATCTGGAGACAGGGTGTTGAAAAACTGTTTTTT
cdr3_aa: CASSQEIWRQGVEKLFF